This T cell receptor beta chain appears in the sequencing data of a study of OX40 agonist ivuxolimab in advanced cancers. Turning to the study itself: Two patients with cutaneous melanoma and one with hepatocellular carcinoma, three in total, showed partial responses.

This CDR3 has 15 residues. V dropped 1 base and J dropped 0; count of bases not matched to a gene: 4. Looked up from germline, CDR1 is SGHRS and CDR2 is YFSETQ. TCRdb's copy holds only in-frame clones and misses some; the assay was immunoSEQ multiplex PCR. Among approximately 79,000 clones, about nine tenths were seen once, and the ten largest hold 6.5% to 9.5%. V and J are TRBV5-1 and TRBJ2-7, with 7 bases that match TRBD1. The sequenced sample was CD4+ or CD8+ T cells sorted from blood, obtained in a trial of the OX40 agonist ivuxolimab. This sequence was found in an adult with an advanced solid tumor such as melanoma, head and neck, liver or kidney cancer. CDR3 loop: CASSLIWDSSYEQYF. DNA for the CDR3: TGCGCCAGCAGCTTGATATGGGACAGCTCCTACGAGCAGTACTTC.